Listed below are T cell receptor beta chains from one sample, sequenced in a study of T-cell reconstitution after alpha-beta-depleted transplantation in children. TCRdb reprocessed the PCR reads with MiXCR, giving one entry per CDR3 protein. Of nearly 550,000 distinct CDR3 sequences detected, approximately 20% appear once; the ten largest clones hold about 3.1%. The material was PBMCs from the stem cell graft donor, obtained from the stem cell graft. Receptors originate from a human donor who donated a stem cell graft to a child with acute lymphoblastic leukemia. Both conserved end residues are part of each CDR3. Each record gives: CDR3 length, clone size, D gene, J gene, V gene, CDR3 DNA, CDR3 protein. A D gene is named only where the DNA matches it firmly. Clone size appears in some rows only: once, few, many, or a class for an expanded clone.

18 | few | TRBD2 | TRBJ2-5 | TRBV27 | TGTGCCAGCAGTTTAGGGAAAGGAGTAGCGGGACTCCAAGAGACCCAGTACTTC | CASSLGKGVAGLQETQYF
19 | - | - | TRBJ2-1 | TRBV7-2 | TGTGCCAGCAGCTTAGCGACAAGCGGGTTCCGCAGCTCCTACAATGAGCAGTTCTTC | CASSLATSGFRSSYNEQFF
14 | few | TRBD1 | TRBJ2-3 | TRBV5-1 | TGCGCCAGCAGCTTCGGACAGGGTGAAGATACGCAGTATTTT | CASSFGQGEDTQYF
17 | - | TRBD1 | TRBJ2-3 | TRBV6-5 | TGTGCCAGCAGTTACTCCGGGACAGGGGGCTTGGTAGATACGCAGTATTTT | CASSYSGTGGLVDTQYF
13 | once | TRBD2 | TRBJ2-7 | TRBV20-1 | TGCAGTGCTACTTTAGCGGGAGCGGGGGAGCAGTACTTC | CSATLAGAGEQYF
12 | - | TRBD2 | TRBJ2-3 | TRBV24-1 | TGTGCCACCAGTGAAGCGGGGTATACGCAGTATTTT | CATSEAGYTQYF
14 | few | - | TRBJ1-1 | TRBV15 | TGTGCCACCAGCAGAGATTTTAGGGACACTGAAGCTTTCTTT | CATSRDFRDTEAFF
15 | many | - | TRBJ2-5 | TRBV3-1 | TGTGCCAGCAGCCAGGGCGGAAAAGCTAAGATGGGCCAGTACTTC | CASSQGGKAKMGQYF
10 | - | - | TRBJ1-6 | TRBV12-3/TRBV12-4 | TGTGCCAGCAGGGGGGGGCCCCTCCACTTT | CASRGGPLHF
14 | - | - | TRBJ2-7 | TRBV20-1 | TGCAGTGCTAGAGCCCTGACACCTTTCTACGAGCAGTACTTC | CSARALTPFYEQYF
14 | - | - | TRBJ2-7 | TRBV25-1 | TGTGCCAGCAGTGAAAGGGACATCTCCTACGAGCAGTACTTC | CASSERDISYEQYF
15 | few | - | TRBJ2-3 | TRBV10-2 | TGCGCCAGCAGTCTGACTACTATTAGCACAGATACGCAGTATTTT | CASSLTTISTDTQYF